Only one count was recorded for the clone carrying this TCR beta chain. A read error may explain this, as a much larger clone is one base away. The data were taken from a study of molecular identifiers for immune sequencing clone quantification. TCRdb re-called the PCR reads through MiXCR, storing one row per CDR3 protein. The sample shows more than 250,000 distinct CDR3 sequences, around 21% of them seen only once. The sample taken for sequencing was naive CD8+ T cells from blood, with Jurkat cell RNA spiked in. The subset denotes: FACS-sorted CD8+CD4-CCR7+CD45RA+ naive T cells. This TCR was sampled from a human donor in good health. Some libraries in this study had Jurkat cell RNA spiked in.

The CDR3 nucleotides are TGTGCCAGCAGTGAATCGGGGGTTGAAGCTTTCTTT. Residues: CASSESGVEAFF. The chain recombines TRBV2 with TRBJ1-1; possibly TRBD1 for D (5 bases). Trimming removed 2 bases at V and 7 bases at J, with 8 bases between. CDR3 length: 12 amino acids. Germline V gene lookup returns CDR1 SNHLY and CDR2 FYNNEI.